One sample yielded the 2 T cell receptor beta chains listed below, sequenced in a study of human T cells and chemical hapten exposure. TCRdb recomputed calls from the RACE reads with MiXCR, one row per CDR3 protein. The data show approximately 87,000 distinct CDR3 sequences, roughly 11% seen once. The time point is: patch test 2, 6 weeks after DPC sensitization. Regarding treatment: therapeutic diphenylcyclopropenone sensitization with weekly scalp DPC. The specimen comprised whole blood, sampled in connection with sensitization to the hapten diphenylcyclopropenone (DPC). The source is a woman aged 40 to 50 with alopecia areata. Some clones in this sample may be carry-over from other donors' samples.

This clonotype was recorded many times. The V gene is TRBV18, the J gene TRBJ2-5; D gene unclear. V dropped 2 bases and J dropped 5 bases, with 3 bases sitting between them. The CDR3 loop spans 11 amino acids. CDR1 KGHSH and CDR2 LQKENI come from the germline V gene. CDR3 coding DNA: TGTGCCAGCTCACCATTGGAGACCCAGTACTTC. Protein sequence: CASSPLETQYF.

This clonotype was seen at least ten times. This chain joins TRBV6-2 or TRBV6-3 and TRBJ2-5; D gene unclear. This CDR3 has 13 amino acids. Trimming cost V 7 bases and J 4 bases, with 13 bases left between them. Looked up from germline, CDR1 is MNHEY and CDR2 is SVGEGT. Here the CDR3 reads CASISRFRETQYF. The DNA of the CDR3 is TGTGCCAGCATCTCCAGGTTTCGAGAGACCCAGTACTTC.